The T cell receptor beta chain described here comes from a study of beta chain features in type 1 diabetes. For the study at large: Summed over all samples, the examined sorted cells came to more than 85 million.

As to this clone: The antigen is undetermined.

Expressed TCRB transcripts were sequenced after all isolated RNA was converted to cDNA. The data were produced by immunoSEQ multiplex PCR, yet TCRdb's version contains in-frame clones alone and is incomplete. The table has almost 350,000 clones, 7.5% to 9% seen once; the top ten hold less than 0.45%. Sorting gave populations that all exceeded 98% purity. The V end was cut by 0 bases, the J end by 6 bases, with 12 bases between. This CDR3 has 15 residues. Germline V gives CDR1 MNHEY, CDR2 SVGAGI. Study-wide results and caveats: Within the patient group, naive, central memory and Treg TCRB repertoires appeared more similar to each other than within healthy donors.

The rearrangement uses TRBV6-5 and TRBJ1-5; D perhaps matches TRBD1 (6 bases). The sequence derives from a woman aged 18 to 35 in good health. The specimen was central memory CD4+ T cells from blood. CDR3 region: CASSYSGHLRQPQHF. The CDR3 coding sequence is TGTGCCAGCAGTTACTCGGGACACCTACGTCAGCCCCAGCATTTT.